These 17 T cell receptor beta chains were sequenced from one sample in a study of blood T cell repertoires in COVID-19. The repertoire was sequenced with immunoSEQ multiplex PCR; TCRdb's copy has only in-frame clones and lacks some. The profile shows about 330,000 clones, over 75% of them singletons. Source material: peripheral blood. The receptor source for this set is a human donor in a cohort sampled during active COVID-19.

The gene calls are TRBV5-1 and TRBJ2-5; 9 bases align to TRBD1. CDR1 is SGHRS, CDR2 YFSETQ, per germline. The V and J ends lost 3 bases and 5 bases, in that order; junction bases with no gene match: 5. The CDR3 has 14 residues. The CDR3 DNA reads TGCGCCAGCAGCTCACAGGGGGCCAGGGAGACCCAGTACTTC. As protein: CASSSQGARETQYF.

V is TRBV11-3 and J is TRBJ2-1; the match to TRBD2 covers 12 bases. Germline V lookup: CDR1 SGHNT, CDR2 YENEEA. The length of the CDR3 is 15 residues. V gave up 5 bases and J gave up 4 bases; unmatched junction bases: 3. This chain's CDR3 is CASSQLAGGYNEQFF. The CDR3 region has the DNA TGTGCCAGCAGCCAACTAGCGGGGGGTTACAATGAGCAGTTCTTC.

This chain uses TRBV12-5 with TRBJ2-3, with TRBD2 matching 12 bases. The CDR3 sequence is 16 residues long. Germline V lookup: CDR1 LGHNT, CDR2 FRNRAP. V was pared by 3 bases and J by 8 bases, with 9 bases of the junction left unmatched. The CDR3: CASGFSTSGGYGTQYF. CDR3 sequence (DNA): TGTGCTAGTGGTTTCTCGACTAGCGGGGGATATGGTACGCAGTATTTT.

The chain links TRBV30 to TRBJ2-1; TRBD2 agrees at 13 bases. With V trimmed by 0 bases and J by 8 bases, 4 bases remained unmatched. This CDR3 comprises 15 residues. CDR1 is GTSNPN, CDR2 SVGIG, per germline (reference sequence). The CDR3, as DNA: TGTGCCTGGAGTGTACTCGGACTAGCGGGGGATGAGCAGTTCTTC. This encodes CAWSVLGLAGDEQFF.

The rearrangement uses TRBV2 and TRBJ2-2, with TRBD2 identical over 13 bases. The CDR3 contains 17 residues. Germline CDR1 reads SNHLY; CDR2 reads FYNNEI. J was trimmed by 5 bases and V by 4 bases; bases with no gene match: 7. In nucleotides, the CDR3 is TGTGCCAGCAGTGCTACCCTGGGACTAGCGGGGACCGGGGAGCTGTTTTTT. Its protein is CASSATLGLAGTGELFF.

This chain connects TRBV13 to TRBJ2-7; 12 positions agree with TRBD2. The CDR3 length is 16 residues. The germline V gene encodes CDR1 PRHDT and CDR2 FYEKMQ (reference sequence). Trimming took 1 base from V and 4 from J; bases not matched to a gene: 5. CDR3 amino acids: CASSLALAGGLYEQYF. CDR3 bases: TGTGCCAGCAGCTTAGCCCTAGCGGGGGGGCTTTACGAGCAGTACTTC. Using reference TRBV13 and TRBJ2-7 for the parts outside the CDR3, the full variable domain is AAGVIQSPRHLIKEKRETATLKCYPIPRHDTVYWYQQGPGQDPQFLISFYEKMQSDKGSIPDRFSAQQFSDYHSELNMSSLELGDSALYFCASSLALAGGLYEQYFGPGTRLTVT.

V usage is TRBV13 and J usage is TRBJ1-2; tentatively, D is TRBD1 (5 bases). This CDR3 has 12 residues. Trimming cost V 1 base and J 6 bases, with 6 bases left between them. Germline lookup yields CDR1 PRHDT and CDR2 FYEKMQ (reference sequence). The CDR3 is CASSLVGDGYTF. The CDR3 DNA is TGTGCCAGCAGCTTAGTAGGGGATGGCTACACCTTC.

The chain carries TRBV19 and TRBJ1-3; D is uncertain. Germline V gene data show CDR1 as LNHDA and CDR2 as SQIVND (reference sequence). The CDR3 is 14 residues long. V dropped 7 bases and J dropped 0 bases, with 10 bases sitting between them. The CDR3 DNA reads TGTGCCAGTATCCCCGGGGTCTCTGGAAACACCATATATTTT. This encodes CASIPGVSGNTIYF.

This sequence joins TRBV19 and TRBJ1-5; D unclear. V shed 4 bases and J shed 4 bases, with 11 bases lying between them. This CDR3 is 14 amino acids long. The germline V gene has CDR1 LNHDA and CDR2 SQIVND (reference sequence). The CDR3 protein is CASSRTQVNQPQHF. DNA of the CDR3: TGTGCCAGTAGTAGAACCCAGGTGAATCAGCCCCAGCATTTT.

The gene calls are TRBV19 and TRBJ1-1, with 7 bases identical to TRBD1. This CDR3 contains 17 residues. V was pared by 5 bases and J by 4 bases, with 16 bases of the junction left unmatched. Germline lookup yields CDR1 LNHDA and CDR2 SQIVND (reference sequence). CDR3 loop: CASSVHRGRVWGTEAFF. The CDR3 DNA is TGTGCCAGTAGTGTACACAGGGGAAGGGTTTGGGGCACTGAAGCTTTCTTT.

The CDR3 loop reads CASSWGQEINSPLHF. CDR3 DNA: TGTGCCAGCAGTTGGGGACAGGAGATTAATTCACCCCTCCACTTT. The J gene is TRBJ1-6, the V gene TRBV6-2 or TRBV6-3; 8 bases agree with TRBD1. The germline V gene encodes CDR1 MNHEY and CDR2 SVGEGT. The trim removed 4 bases at V and 6 bases at J, leaving 5 bases unmatched. The CDR3 consists of 15 residues.

Written as DNA, the CDR3 is TGTGCCAGCAGCCAAAGGACAGGGGGGGCCTATGGCTACACCTTC. Amino acid sequence: CASSQRTGGAYGYTF. The rearrangement uses TRBV5-6 and TRBJ1-2; 10 bases align to TRBD1. Trimming removed 4 bases from V and 4 bases from J; junction bases left unmatched: 7. Germline V gives CDR1 SGHDT, CDR2 YYEEEE. The CDR3 totals 15 residues. The entire variable domain, with the rest obtained from reference TRBV5-6 and TRBJ1-2, is as follows: DAGVTQSPTHLIKTRGQQVTLRCSPKSGHDTVSWYQQALGQGPQFIFQYYEEEERQRGNFPDRFSGHQFPNYSSELNVNALLLGDSALYLCASSQRTGGAYGYTFGSGTRLTVV.

Only a few counts were recorded for this clone. The V gene is TRBV18, the J gene TRBJ1-5; a possible D gene is TRBD1 (5 bases). Germline V gives CDR1 KGHSH, CDR2 LQKENI. This CDR3 region has 14 residues. V lost 4 bases and J lost 7, with 14 bases in between. Here the CDR3 DNA reads TGTGCCAGCTCACAGGGGCAGGAATCGCAGCCCCAGCATTTT. Its translation: CASSQGQESQPQHF.

The J gene is TRBJ1-1, the V gene TRBV6-5; D is uncertain. The V gene's germline CDR1 is MNHEY and CDR2 SVGAGI. The CDR3 is made up of 15 amino acids. The V and J ends lost 0 bases and 1 base respectively, with 9 bases between them. In nucleotides, the CDR3 is TGTGCCAGCAGTTACTCGACGACTCAGAACACTGAAGCTTTCTTT. This gives the protein CASSYSTTQNTEAFF.

The CDR3 is CASSTDRGRNGYTF. The CDR3, as DNA: TGTGCCAGTAGTACCGACAGGGGGAGGAACGGCTACACCTTC. This sequence joins TRBV19 and TRBJ1-2; TRBD1 agrees at 9 bases. This CDR3 is built from 14 residues. V lost 4 bases to trimming and J lost 8 bases; unmatched junction nucleotides: 8. The germline gives CDR1 LNHDA, CDR2 SQIVND (reference sequence).

V is TRBV3-1 (or the pseudogene TRBV3-2) and J is TRBJ2-7; 9 bases agree with TRBD1. Germline CDR1 is LGHDT and CDR2 is YNNKEL (reference sequence). V lost 6 bases, J lost 1 base, and 1 base stayed unmatched. CDR3 size: 13 residues. The CDR3 coding sequence is TGTGCCAGCAGGGGACAGGGATCCTACGAGCAGTACTTC. It yields the protein CASRGQGSYEQYF.

This chain uses TRBV27 with TRBJ1-2; 8 bases map to TRBD1. The CDR3 totals 15 residues. Unmatched junction bases numbered 12, after V lost 4 bases and J lost 8 bases. Germline assignment: CDR1 MNHEY and CDR2 SMNVEV (reference sequence). Here the CDR3 reads CASSWGQDRKWGYTF. Here the CDR3 DNA reads TGTGCCAGCAGTTGGGGACAGGATCGCAAATGGGGCTACACCTTC.